This TCR beta chain was sequenced in a study of T cell responses to AZD1222 COVID-19 vaccine. Overall study findings and caveats: Nearly half of spike-specific TCRs reportedly target variant regions that are unmutated in the B.1.351 and B.1.1.7 variants. Rises in breadth and depth of Spike-specific TCRs came after two AZD1222 doses. Donors were largely white British and mainly female; clonal diversity was possibly underestimated.

Notes on this clone: What it binds is unknown.

Doses given second, at about 4 or about 12 weeks, were pooled. The repertoire was sequenced with immunoSEQ multiplex PCR; TCRdb's copy has only in-frame clones and lacks some. The data contain roughly 80,000 clones, 90% of them singletons. Material: peripheral blood, obtained 28 days after the second AZD1222 dose. The receptor comes from an adult who received the AZD1222 COVID-19 vaccine.

The CDR3 DNA reads as TGCAGTGCTAGTAGCGGTTCCGGTAATCAGCCCCAGCATTTT. Translated: CSASSGSGNQPQHF. V usage is TRBV20-1 and J usage is TRBJ1-5; D is undetermined. Trimming left V 3 bases short and J 4 bases short, with 13 bases between. The CDR3 extends over 14 amino acids. Per germline, CDR1 DFQATT and CDR2 SNEGSKA (reference sequence).